What follows are 4 T cell receptor beta chains derived from one specimen sequenced in a study of cytomegalovirus exposure and HLA in healthy donors. PCR involved 60 Vbeta and 13 Jbeta primers. Method: immunoSEQ multiplex PCR; TCRdb's copy keeps in-frame clones and lacks some. The sample consists of 110,000 to 150,000 clones, around three quarters of them appearing once. Sequencing used PBMCs. The receptors shown here come from a woman aged 55-70 years in good health and CMV-seropositive.

The chain links TRBV7-8 to TRBJ2-7; 7 bases match TRBD1. CDR1 is SGHVS, CDR2 FQNEAQ, per germline. CDR3 length: 15 residues. V trimming: 5 bases; J trimming: 3 bases; junction bases outside the gene matches: 10. This CDR3 reads CASSQSRDRVYEQYF. CDR3 DNA: TGTGCCAGCAGCCAGTCCAGGGACAGAGTCTACGAGCAGTACTTC.

V and J are TRBV6-1 and TRBJ2-1, with 10 bases that match TRBD1. The CDR3 runs to 15 residues. The germline gives CDR1 MNHNS, CDR2 SASEGT. After removal of 2 bases from V and 5 bases from J, the junction contained 3 bases not matched to a gene. The CDR3 reads CASSERQGAHNEQFF. In DNA, the CDR3 is TGTGCCAGCAGTGAAAGACAGGGGGCGCACAATGAGCAGTTCTTC.

The genes are TRBV28 and TRBJ2-7; TRBD1 might be the D (8 bases). V was cut by 3 bases and J by 0 bases, with 18 bases left in between. The CDR3 has 17 amino acids. In germline, CDR1 is MDHEN, CDR2 SYDVKM. CDR3 sequence (DNA): TGTGCCAGCAGTTTGGTCAGGGGGCGCGGGAGCTCCTACGAGCAGTACTTC. Protein sequence: CASSLVRGRGSSYEQYF.

V usage is TRBV6-6 and J usage is TRBJ2-7; D call uncertain. Germline lookup yields CDR1 MNHNY and CDR2 SVGAGI (reference sequence). V dropped 8 bases and J dropped 2 bases, with 7 bases sitting between them. The CDR3 totals 11 residues. CDR3: CASGSTYEQYF. The DNA for the CDR3 is TGTGCCAGCGGTTCCACCTACGAGCAGTACTTC.